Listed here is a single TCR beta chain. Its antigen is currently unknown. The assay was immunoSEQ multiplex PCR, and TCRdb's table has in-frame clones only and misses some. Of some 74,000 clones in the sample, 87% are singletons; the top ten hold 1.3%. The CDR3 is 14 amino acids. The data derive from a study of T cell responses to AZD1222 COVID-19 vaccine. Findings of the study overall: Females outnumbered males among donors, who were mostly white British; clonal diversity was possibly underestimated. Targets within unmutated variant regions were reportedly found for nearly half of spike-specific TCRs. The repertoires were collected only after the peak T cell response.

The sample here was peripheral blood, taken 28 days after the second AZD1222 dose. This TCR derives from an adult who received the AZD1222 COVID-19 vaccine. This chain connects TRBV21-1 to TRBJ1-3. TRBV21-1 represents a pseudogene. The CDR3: CASPLVSPGNTIYF. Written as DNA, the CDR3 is TGTGCCAGCCCTCTTGTCTCCCCAGGAAACACCATATATTTT.